This passage covers 9 T cell receptor beta chains from one sample sequenced in a study of cytomegalovirus exposure and HLA in healthy donors. This PCR relied on a set of 60 Vbeta primers and 13 Jbeta primers. Assay: immunoSEQ multiplex PCR; the TCRdb copy retains only in-frame clones and omits some. The sample has tens of thousands of clones, just under 70% seen once. The material sequenced was PBMCs. The receptors here all came from a woman between 45 and 65 years old in good health and CMV-seropositive.

The chain is built from TRBV2 and TRBJ2-7; 14 bases are a match to TRBD2. Per the germline V gene, CDR1 is SNHLY and CDR2 is FYNNEI. The length of the CDR3 is 16 residues. V trimming: 6 bases; J trimming: 1 base; junction bases outside the gene matches: 5. In DNA, the CDR3 is TGTGCCAGCAGGGGGACTAGCGGGAGAGCGTCCTACGAGCAGTACTTC. Residues: CASRGTSGRASYEQYF.

The genes are TRBV5-1 and TRBJ2-7; D is uncertain. This CDR3 is 15 amino acids long. Germline CDR1 reads SGHRS; CDR2 reads YFSETQ. V was clipped by 3 bases and J by 0 bases, with 13 bases between them. The CDR3 sequence is CASSSSELSSYEQYF. CDR3 DNA sequence: TGCGCCAGCAGCTCAAGCGAATTGAGCTCCTACGAGCAGTACTTC. Combining the CDR3 with reference TRBV5-1 and TRBJ2-7 gives the whole variable domain KAGVTQTPRYLIKTRGQQVTLSCSPISGHRSVSWYQQTPGQGLQFLFEYFSETQRNKGNFPGRFSGRQFSNSRSEMNVSTLELGDSALYLCASSSSELSSYEQYFGPGTRLTVT.

The rearrangement links TRBV28 to TRBJ2-2; TRBD1 aligns across 7 bases. The germline V gene has CDR1 MDHEN and CDR2 SYDVKM. The V segment lost 9 bases and the J segment 4 bases; nucleotides outside the gene matches: 8. The CDR3 has 14 residues. CDR3 in amino acids: CASRRQGRTGELFF. The DNA of the CDR3 is TGTGCCAGTAGACGACAGGGCCGCACCGGGGAGCTGTTTTTT.

The J gene is TRBJ2-7, the V gene TRBV6-5; weak D call: TRBD2 (6 bases). Germline lookup yields CDR1 MNHEY and CDR2 SVGAGI. V was clipped by 2 bases and J by 4 bases, with 9 bases between them. The CDR3 runs to 13 residues. DNA for the CDR3: TGTGCCAGCAGTTACGGGGGGAATTACGAGCAGTACTTC. Amino acids: CASSYGGNYEQYF.

The chain uses TRBV7-2 and TRBJ2-3; 7 bases align to TRBD2. Germline CDR1 and CDR2: SGHTA and FQGNSA. This CDR3 has 13 amino acids. The ends lost 1 base at V and 11 bases at J; junction bases unmatched: 6. This CDR3 reads CASSLGASGLQYF. Written as DNA, the CDR3 is TGTGCCAGCAGCTTAGGAGCTAGCGGCTTGCAGTATTTT.

The chain combines TRBV7-2 with TRBJ2-2; possible D gene TRBD1, 6 bases. Germline CDR1 SGHTA, CDR2 FQGNSA. Trimming left V 5 bases short and J 5 bases short, with 12 bases between. The CDR3 consists of 14 residues. The CDR3 loop is CASSQDRRTGELFF. The CDR3 region has the DNA TGTGCCAGCAGCCAAGACAGGCGTACCGGGGAGCTGTTTTTT.

V is TRBV6-4 and J is TRBJ2-3, with 11 nucleotides matching TRBD2. V lost 3 bases and J lost 4; bases outside the gene matches: 0. The CDR3 is 14 residues long. In germline, CDR1 is MRHNA, CDR2 SNTAGT. DNA of the CDR3: TGTGCCAGCAGTGAACTAGCGGGAGCAGATACGCAGTATTTT. Its protein product is CASSELAGADTQYF.

The chain joins TRBV5-1 to TRBJ2-1, with 10 bases matching TRBD2. Losses at the gene ends were 9 bases for V and 8 bases for J; bases not matched to a gene: 20. This CDR3 region has 17 residues. Looked up from germline, CDR1 is SGHRS and CDR2 is YFSETQ. CDR3 region: CATYPNPLAGVVHEQFF. The CDR3 nucleotides read TGCGCCACCTACCCTAACCCCCTAGCGGGAGTAGTCCATGAGCAGTTCTTC.

This clone was observed once. The chain carries TRBV7-6 and TRBJ1-3; 10 nucleotides match TRBD1. The V gene's germline CDR1 is SGHVS and CDR2 FNYEAQ. With V trimmed by 5 bases and J by 8 bases, 6 bases remained unmatched. There are 14 residues in the CDR3. The CDR3 protein is CASSPGTGADTIYF. The CDR3 DNA is TGTGCCAGCAGCCCCGGGACAGGGGCAGACACCATATATTTT. Looking up the rest from reference TRBV7-6 and TRBJ1-3 gives the full variable domain: GAGVSQSPRYKVTKRGQDVALRCDPISGHVSLYWYRQALGQGPEFLTYFNYEAQQDKSGLPNDRFSAERPEGSISTLTIQRTEQRDSAMYRCASSPGTGADTIYFGEGSWLTVV.